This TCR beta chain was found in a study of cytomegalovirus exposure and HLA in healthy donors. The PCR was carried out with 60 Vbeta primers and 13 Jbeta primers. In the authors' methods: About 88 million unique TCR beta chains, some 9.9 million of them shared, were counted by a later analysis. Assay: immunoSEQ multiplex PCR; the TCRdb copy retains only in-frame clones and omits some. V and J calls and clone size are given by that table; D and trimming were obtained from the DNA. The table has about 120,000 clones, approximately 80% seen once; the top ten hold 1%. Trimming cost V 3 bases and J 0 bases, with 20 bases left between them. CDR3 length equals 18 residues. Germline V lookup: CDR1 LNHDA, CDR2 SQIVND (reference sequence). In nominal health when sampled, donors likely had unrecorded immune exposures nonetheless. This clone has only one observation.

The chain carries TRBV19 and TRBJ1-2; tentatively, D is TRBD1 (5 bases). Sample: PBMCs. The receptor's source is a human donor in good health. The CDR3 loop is CASSILARDLLSNYGYTF. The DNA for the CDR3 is TGTGCCAGTAGTATCTTGGCGCGGGACCTACTCTCTAACTATGGCTACACCTTC.